A selection of T cell receptor beta chains follows, all from one sample in a study of blood T cell repertoires in COVID-19. Sequenced by immunoSEQ multiplex PCR; TCRdb stores in-frame clones only, minus some. The repertoire includes hundreds of thousands of clones, more than 75% of them detected once, and around 2% sits in the top ten. Sequencing input: PBMCs or T cells enriched from blood (not recorded which). These receptors were taken from a woman aged 60 to 75 in a cohort exposed to, infected with or recovered from COVID-19 (not recorded which). CDR3s include the opening cysteine and the closing phenylalanine or tryptophan. Clone size is stated in some rows and not others, as once, few, many or a class when expanded.

>-|TRBJ1-4|TRBV6-5
CASSLLQGRNEKLFF
>-|TRBJ2-1|TRBV7-8
CASSRLAGSYNEQFF
>-|TRBJ1-3|TRBV6-5
CASSREETGNTIYF
>-|TRBJ2-7|TRBV6-2/TRBV6-3
CASSYGRGPRYEQYF
>-|TRBJ2-3|TRBV9
CASGAGAHTDTQYF
>-|TRBJ2-1|TRBV5-1
CASNNRESSYNEQFF
>-|TRBJ1-2|TRBV28
CASSLTQGINYGYTF
>-|TRBJ1-3|TRBV30
CAADRDSGNTIYF
>-|TRBJ1-5|TRBV27
CASSPFSGGRLNQPQHF
>-|TRBJ2-1|TRBV3-1/TRBV3-2
CASSQGKGLAGKRNEQFF
>-|TRBJ2-5|TRBV11-2
CASSLDWGQEGSQETQYF
>-|TRBJ2-7|TRBV2
CASSEARGAPYEQYF
>-|TRBJ1-4|TRBV2
CASRARGYEKLFF
>-|TRBJ2-7|TRBV5-6
CASSLVRGTYEQYF
>-|TRBJ2-1|TRBV5-1
CASSFSGTIYNEQFF
>-|TRBJ1-5|TRBV5-1
CASSLDSSNQPQHF
>-|TRBJ2-7|TRBV4-2
CASSQGTGFHEQYF
>-|TRBJ2-7|TRBV3-1/TRBV3-2
CASRPNSGRALEQYF
>-|TRBJ1-5|TRBV24-1
CATSGTGDSNQPQHF
>-|TRBJ2-7|TRBV3-1/TRBV3-2
CASSFQREGAYEQYF
>-|TRBJ2-2|TRBV25-1
CASRAGLAGGQGELFF
>-|TRBJ2-1|TRBV6-5
CASWGSGWSVEQFF
>few|TRBJ2-2|TRBV7-7
CASRARAGELFF
>-|TRBJ1-2|TRBV7-9
CASSLGGLFGYTF
>-|TRBJ2-2|TRBV7-3
CASSSAGGATGELFF
>-|TRBJ2-5|TRBV2
CASSEAGTSGRRSQETQYF
>-|TRBJ1-2|TRBV5-8
CASSSLRQGSNYGYTF
>-|TRBJ2-3|TRBV11-2
CASSLDTGALTDTQYF
>once|TRBJ1-1|TRBV5-1
CASSFLTGVKNTEAFF
>-|TRBJ1-2|TRBV5-1
CASSLGTRQGNYGYTF
>-|TRBJ2-7|TRBV28
CASTALGGSSYEQYF
>-|TRBJ1-2|TRBV6-2/TRBV6-3
CASSYAQTSSGYTF
>-|TRBJ1-2|TRBV10-1
CASSEISGTGGYGYTF
>once|TRBJ2-1|TRBV19
CASSPGQGRYNEQFF
>-|TRBJ2-7|TRBV4-1
CASSHAPTGSGYEQYF
>few|TRBJ1-5|TRBV28
CASSLGQGNMWPQHF
>-|TRBJ2-7|TRBV9
CASSVGPNGYEQYF
>-|TRBJ1-4|TRBV7-2
CASSLELEGLSEKLFF
>-|TRBJ2-3|TRBV14
CASSQDSGRVPDTQYF
>-|TRBJ2-5|TRBV7-9
CASSFNQGTQETQYF
>-|TRBJ2-1|TRBV19
CASSMGDWRNEQFF
>-|TRBJ2-1|TRBV24-1
CATSDLTTGGNEQFF
>-|TRBJ1-1|TRBV30
CAWWRGGTEAFF
>-|TRBJ2-2|TRBV24-1
CATSDAGIGDTGELFF
>-|TRBJ2-3|TRBV6-2/TRBV6-3
CASSYSSYTDTQYF
>-|TRBJ1-5|TRBV5-1
CASSWGVSSNQPQHF
>-|TRBJ2-7|TRBV7-9
CASSFLANEQYF
>-|TRBJ2-1|TRBV3-1/TRBV3-2
CASSPRLAGVDEQFF
>-|TRBJ1-1|TRBV5-8
CASIFRVWGDAFF
>-|TRBJ2-1|TRBV19
CASSIIGSNNEQFF
>-|TRBJ1-1|TRBV7-2
CASTLPTVNTEAFF
>-|TRBJ2-2|TRBV5-1
CASSLDREGGELFF
>-|TRBJ2-5|TRBV11-3
CASSPGQYRGGQETQYF
>-|TRBJ2-3|TRBV28
CASRGLAITDTQYF
>few|TRBJ2-7|TRBV7-2
CASSPGTGIAYEQYF
>-|TRBJ1-5|TRBV30
CAWGPGLGNQPQHF
>-|TRBJ2-7|TRBV6-1
CASSEAGDRAEEQYF
>once|TRBJ1-2|TRBV19
CATKTTGQANYGYTF